What follows describes a single TCR beta chain. The sample belongs to a study of blood T cell repertoires in COVID-19. Per the original data handling: Reference gene primer amplification yielded estimated nucleated cell counts. Generated by immunoSEQ multiplex PCR, the TCRdb table keeps only in-frame clones and is missing some. Clone size and the V and J calls come from that table; the DNA yielded D and trimming. Altogether 150,000 to 200,000 clones are present, around 81% being singletons, with the ten largest covering approximately 7.6%. Enrolled during active infection, Seattle patients were then followed longitudinally. Trimming left V 3 bases short and J 0 bases short, with 3 bases between. This CDR3 has 14 residues. CDR1 and CDR2 from the germline V gene are ENHRY and SYGVKD.

The clonotype originates from a woman of 80 years or more with COVID-19, enrolled during active disease. The sample comprised peripheral blood. The V and J genes are TRBV10-3 and TRBJ2-6; D gene uncertain. The CDR3 is CAISDSSGANVLTF. The DNA for the CDR3 is TGTGCCATCAGTGACAGCTCTGGGGCCAACGTCCTGACTTTC.